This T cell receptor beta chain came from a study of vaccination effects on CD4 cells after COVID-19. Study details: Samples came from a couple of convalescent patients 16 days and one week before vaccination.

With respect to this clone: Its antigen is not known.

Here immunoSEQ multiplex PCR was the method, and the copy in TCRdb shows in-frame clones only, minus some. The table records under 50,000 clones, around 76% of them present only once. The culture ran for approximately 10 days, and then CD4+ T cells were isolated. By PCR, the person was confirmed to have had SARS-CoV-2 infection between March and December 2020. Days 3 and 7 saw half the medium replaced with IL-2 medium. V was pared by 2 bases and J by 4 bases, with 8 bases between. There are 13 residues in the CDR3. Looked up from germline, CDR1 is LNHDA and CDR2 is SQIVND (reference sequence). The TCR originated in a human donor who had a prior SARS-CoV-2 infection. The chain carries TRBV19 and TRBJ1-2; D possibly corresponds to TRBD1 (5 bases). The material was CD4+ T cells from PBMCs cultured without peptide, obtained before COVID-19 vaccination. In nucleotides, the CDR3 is TGTGCCAGTAGTATATTCGGGACCTATGGCTACACCTTC. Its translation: CASSIFGTYGYTF.